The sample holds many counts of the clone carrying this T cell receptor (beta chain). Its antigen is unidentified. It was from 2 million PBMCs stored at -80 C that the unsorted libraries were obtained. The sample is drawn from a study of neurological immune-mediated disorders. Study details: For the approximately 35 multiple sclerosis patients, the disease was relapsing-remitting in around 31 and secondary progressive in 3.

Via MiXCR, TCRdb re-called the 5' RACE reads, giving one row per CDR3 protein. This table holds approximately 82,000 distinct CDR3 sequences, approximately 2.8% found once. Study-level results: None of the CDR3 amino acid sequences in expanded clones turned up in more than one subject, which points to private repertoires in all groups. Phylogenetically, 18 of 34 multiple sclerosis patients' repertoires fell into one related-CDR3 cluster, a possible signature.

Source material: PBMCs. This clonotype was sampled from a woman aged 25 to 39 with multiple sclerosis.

In DNA form, the CDR3 reads TGTGCCAGCAGCTTAGCGCAGGGGAACAATCAGCCCCAGCATTTT. Its translation: CASSLAQGNNQPQHF. The chain recombines TRBV7-8 with TRBJ1-5; D might be TRBD1 (6 bases). V was trimmed by 0 bases and J by 3 bases, leaving 9 bases between them. From germline, CDR1 is SGHVS and CDR2 FQNEAQ. CDR3 length: 15 amino acids.